The clone carrying this T cell receptor beta chain was found a few times. What it recognizes is unknown. TCRdb re-called the 5' RACE reads with MiXCR, one entry per CDR3 protein. Of around 140,000 distinct CDR3 sequences in the sample, about 23% were seen once. Germline CDR1 is LGHNA and CDR2 is YSLEER. The CDR3 loop spans 16 amino acids. Unmatched junction bases numbered 9, after V lost 0 bases and J lost 7 bases. This record comes from a study of T-cell memory formation after mild COVID-19. Study outcomes and limitations: Contracting clones from day 15 to 85 showed balanced CD4/CD8; later expanders favored CD4+.

Sequenced material: PBMCs or a T cell subset sorted from them (not recorded which). This clonotype was sampled from an adult woman who had mild COVID-19 (a few samples of this study predate the infection). Cell type and time point are not known. The genes are TRBV4-3 and TRBJ1-1; 9 positions agree with TRBD1. The CDR3 DNA follows: TGCGCCAGCAGCCAAGAGCCGGGACAGGGTGGCAGTGAAGCTTTCTTT. It codes for CASSQEPGQGGSEAFF.